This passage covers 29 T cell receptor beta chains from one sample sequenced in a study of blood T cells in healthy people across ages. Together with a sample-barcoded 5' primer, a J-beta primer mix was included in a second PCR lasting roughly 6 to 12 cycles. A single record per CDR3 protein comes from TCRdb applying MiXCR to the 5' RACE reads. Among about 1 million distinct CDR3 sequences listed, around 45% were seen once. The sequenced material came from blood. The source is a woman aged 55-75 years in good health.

The CDR3 region has the DNA TGCAGTGCGCCGTCTGGGGCGCGGAAATGGAGTGACAATCAGCCCCAGCATTTT. It encodes CSAPSGARKWSDNQPQHF. The gene calls are TRBV20-1 and TRBJ1-5; TRBD1 might be the D (5 bases). CDR1 DFQATT and CDR2 SNEGSKA come from the germline V gene (reference sequence). This CDR3 is built from 18 residues. Trimming shortened V by 6 bases and J by 3 bases, and 27 bases separated the two germline ends.

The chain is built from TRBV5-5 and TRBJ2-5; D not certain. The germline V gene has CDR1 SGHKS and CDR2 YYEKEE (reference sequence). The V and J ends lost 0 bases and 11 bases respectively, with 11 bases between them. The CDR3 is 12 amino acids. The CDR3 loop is CASSLGDRGQYF. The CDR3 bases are TGTGCCAGCAGCTTGGGGGATCGTGGGCAGTACTTC.

The CDR3 region is CASSLIAGGQGNEQYF. The CDR3 DNA follows: TGTGCCAGCAGCCTTATAGCGGGAGGACAAGGCAATGAGCAGTACTTC. This chain links TRBV4-2 with TRBJ2-1; TRBD2 matches 10 bases. TRBJ2-7 matches the DNA end more closely, so the J call is doubtful. The CDR3 consists of 16 residues. Germline V lookup: CDR1 LGHNA, CDR2 YNFKEQ.

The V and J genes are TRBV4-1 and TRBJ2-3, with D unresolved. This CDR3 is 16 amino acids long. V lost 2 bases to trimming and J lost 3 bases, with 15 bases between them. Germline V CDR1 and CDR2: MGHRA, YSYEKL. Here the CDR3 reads CASSQWPPVVTDTQYF. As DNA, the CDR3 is TGCGCCAGCAGCCAATGGCCCCCGGTTGTGACAGATACGCAGTATTTT.

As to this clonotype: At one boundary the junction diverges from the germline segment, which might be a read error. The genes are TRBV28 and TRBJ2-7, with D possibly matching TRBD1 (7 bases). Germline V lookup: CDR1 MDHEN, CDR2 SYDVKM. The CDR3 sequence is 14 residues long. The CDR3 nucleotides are TGTGCCGGCAGCACAGGGGACTCAAGCTACGAGCAGTACTTC. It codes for CAGSTGDSSYEQYF.

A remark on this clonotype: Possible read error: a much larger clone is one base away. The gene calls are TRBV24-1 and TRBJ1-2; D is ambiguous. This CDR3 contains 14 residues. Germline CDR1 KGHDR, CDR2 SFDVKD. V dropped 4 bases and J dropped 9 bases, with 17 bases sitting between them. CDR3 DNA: TGTGCCACCAGTGACGGCGTTAGGGCTGGCCGCTACACCTTC. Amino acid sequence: CATSDGVRAGRYTF.

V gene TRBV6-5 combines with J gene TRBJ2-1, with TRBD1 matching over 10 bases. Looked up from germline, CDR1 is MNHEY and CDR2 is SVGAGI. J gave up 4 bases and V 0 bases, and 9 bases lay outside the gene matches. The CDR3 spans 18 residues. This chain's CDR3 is CASSYSPGQGPLYNEQFF. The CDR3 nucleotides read TGTGCCAGCAGTTACTCGCCGGGACAGGGGCCCCTTTACAATGAGCAGTTCTTC.

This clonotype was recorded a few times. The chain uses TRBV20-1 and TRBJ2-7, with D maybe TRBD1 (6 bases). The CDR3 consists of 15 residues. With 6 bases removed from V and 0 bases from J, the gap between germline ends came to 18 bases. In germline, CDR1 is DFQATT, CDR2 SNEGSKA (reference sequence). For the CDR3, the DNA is TGCAGTGCCCCAAGTTCAACAGGGACCTCCTACGAGCAGTACTTC. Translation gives CSAPSSTGTSYEQYF.

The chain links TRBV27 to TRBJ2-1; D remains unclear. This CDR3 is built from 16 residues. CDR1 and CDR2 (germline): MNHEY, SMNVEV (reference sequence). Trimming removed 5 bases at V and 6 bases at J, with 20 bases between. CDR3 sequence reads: CASSPSGRTHLNEQFF. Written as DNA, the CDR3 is TGTGCCAGCAGTCCCTCCGGGCGGACCCACCTCAATGAGCAGTTCTTC.

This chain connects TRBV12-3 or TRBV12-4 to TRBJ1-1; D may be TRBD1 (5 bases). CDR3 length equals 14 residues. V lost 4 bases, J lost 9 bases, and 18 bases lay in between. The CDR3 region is CASSSGTLIGKAFF. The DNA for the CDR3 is TGTGCCAGCAGTTCCGGGACCCTCATCGGGAAAGCTTTCTTT.

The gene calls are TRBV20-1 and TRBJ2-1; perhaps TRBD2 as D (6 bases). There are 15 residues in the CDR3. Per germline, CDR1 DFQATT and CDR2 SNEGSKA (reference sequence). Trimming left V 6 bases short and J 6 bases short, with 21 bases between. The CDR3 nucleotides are TGCAGTGCCCTCTTGGGGGGAGGTTTCGTCAATGAGCAGTTCTTC. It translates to CSALLGGGFVNEQFF.

The CDR3 here is CASRQTSPGELFF. CDR3 DNA sequence: TGTGCCAGCAGACAAACTAGCCCCGGGGAGCTGTTTTTT. The chain has TRBV13 and TRBJ2-2, with D maybe TRBD2 (6 bases). V was trimmed by 6 bases and J by 6 bases, leaving 11 bases between them. Per the germline V gene, CDR1 is PRHDT and CDR2 is FYEKMQ (reference sequence). The CDR3 has 13 residues.

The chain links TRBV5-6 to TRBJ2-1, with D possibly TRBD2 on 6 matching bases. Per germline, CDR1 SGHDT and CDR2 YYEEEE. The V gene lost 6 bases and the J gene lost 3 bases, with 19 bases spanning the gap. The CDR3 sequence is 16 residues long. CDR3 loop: CASKEEGGARYNEQFF. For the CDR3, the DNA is TGTGCCAGCAAGGAGGAGGGCGGGGCCCGCTACAATGAGCAGTTCTTC.

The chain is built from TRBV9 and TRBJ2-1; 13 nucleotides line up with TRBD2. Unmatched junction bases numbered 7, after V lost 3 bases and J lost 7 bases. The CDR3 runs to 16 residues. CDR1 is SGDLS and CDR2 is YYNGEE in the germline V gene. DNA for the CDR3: TGTGCCAGCAGCGCCATACCGGGACTAGCGGGAAATGAGCAGTTCTTC. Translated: CASSAIPGLAGNEQFF.

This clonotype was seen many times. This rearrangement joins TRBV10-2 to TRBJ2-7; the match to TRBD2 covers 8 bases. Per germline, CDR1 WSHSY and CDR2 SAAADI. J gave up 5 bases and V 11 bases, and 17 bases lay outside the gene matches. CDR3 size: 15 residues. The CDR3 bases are TGCGCCGCCTCGCTGGAGCGGGAGATACGGAACGAGCAGTACTTC. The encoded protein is CAASLEREIRNEQYF.

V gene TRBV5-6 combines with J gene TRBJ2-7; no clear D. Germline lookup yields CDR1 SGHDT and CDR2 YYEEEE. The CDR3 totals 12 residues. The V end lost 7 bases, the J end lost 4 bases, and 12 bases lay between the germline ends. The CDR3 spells CASASLGYEQYF. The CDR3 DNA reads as TGTGCCAGCGCCTCCCTTGGGTACGAGCAGTACTTC.

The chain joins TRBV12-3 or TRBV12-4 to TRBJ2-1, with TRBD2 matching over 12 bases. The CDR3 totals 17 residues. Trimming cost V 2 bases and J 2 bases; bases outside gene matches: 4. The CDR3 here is CASSLLAGGTTYNEQFF. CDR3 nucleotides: TGTGCCAGCAGTTTACTAGCGGGAGGGACCACCTACAATGAGCAGTTCTTC.

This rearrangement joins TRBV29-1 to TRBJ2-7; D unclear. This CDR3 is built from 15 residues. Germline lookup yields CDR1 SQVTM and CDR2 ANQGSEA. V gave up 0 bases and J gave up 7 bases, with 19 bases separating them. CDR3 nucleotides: TGCAGCGTTGAAGATCACGGCGCAGTCTATAATGAGCAGTACTTC. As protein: CSVEDHGAVYNEQYF.

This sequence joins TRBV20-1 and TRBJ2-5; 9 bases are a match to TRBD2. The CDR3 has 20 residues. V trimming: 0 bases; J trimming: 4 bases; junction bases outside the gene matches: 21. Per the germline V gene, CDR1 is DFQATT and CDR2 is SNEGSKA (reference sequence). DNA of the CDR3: TGCAGTGCTAGAGATGCGGGGGGGCCTCCCCCAACCTTTGGGCGAGAGACCCAGTACTTC. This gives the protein CSARDAGGPPPTFGRETQYF.

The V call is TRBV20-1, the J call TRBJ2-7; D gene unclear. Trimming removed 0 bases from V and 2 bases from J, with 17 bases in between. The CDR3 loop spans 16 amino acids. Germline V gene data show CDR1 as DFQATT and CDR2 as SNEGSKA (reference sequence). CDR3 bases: TGCAGTGCTAGAGACGACGCCCCACCCCTCGCCTACGAGCAGTACTTC. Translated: CSARDDAPPLAYEQYF.

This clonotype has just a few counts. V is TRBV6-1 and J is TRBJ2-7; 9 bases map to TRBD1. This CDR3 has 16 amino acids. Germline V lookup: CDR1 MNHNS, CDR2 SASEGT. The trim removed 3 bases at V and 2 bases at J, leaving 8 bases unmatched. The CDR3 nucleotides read TGTGCCAGCAGTGAGGGTACAGGGGGCATAGCCTACGAGCAGTACTTC. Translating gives CASSEGTGGIAYEQYF.

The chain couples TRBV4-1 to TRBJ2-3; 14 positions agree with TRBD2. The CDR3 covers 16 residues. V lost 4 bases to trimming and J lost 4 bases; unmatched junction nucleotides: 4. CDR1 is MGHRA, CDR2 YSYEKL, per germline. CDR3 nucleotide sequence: TGCGCCAGCAGCCGCCCGGGACTAGCGGGAGCAGATACGCAGTATTTT. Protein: CASSRPGLAGADTQYF.

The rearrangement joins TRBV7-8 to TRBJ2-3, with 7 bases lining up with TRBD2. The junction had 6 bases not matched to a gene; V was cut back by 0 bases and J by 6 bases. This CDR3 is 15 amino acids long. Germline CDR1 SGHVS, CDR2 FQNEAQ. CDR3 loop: CASSLAGGSGDTQYF. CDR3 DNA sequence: TGTGCCAGCAGCTTAGCTGGCGGGAGTGGGGATACGCAGTATTTT.

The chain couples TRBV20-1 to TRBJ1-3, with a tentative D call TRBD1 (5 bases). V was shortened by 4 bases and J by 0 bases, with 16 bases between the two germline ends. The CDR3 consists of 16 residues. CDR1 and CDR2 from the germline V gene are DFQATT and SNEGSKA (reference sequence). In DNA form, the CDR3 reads TGCAGTGCTACACCAATCGGGACCTACTCTGGAAACACCATATATTTT. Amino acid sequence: CSATPIGTYSGNTIYF.

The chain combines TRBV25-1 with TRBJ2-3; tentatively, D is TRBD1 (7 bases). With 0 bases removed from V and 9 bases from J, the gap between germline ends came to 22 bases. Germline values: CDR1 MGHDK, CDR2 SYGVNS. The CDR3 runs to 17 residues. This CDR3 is CASSEYGDSEKGGTQYF. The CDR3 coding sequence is TGTGCCAGCAGTGAATATGGGGACAGCGAAAAGGGAGGCACGCAGTATTTT.

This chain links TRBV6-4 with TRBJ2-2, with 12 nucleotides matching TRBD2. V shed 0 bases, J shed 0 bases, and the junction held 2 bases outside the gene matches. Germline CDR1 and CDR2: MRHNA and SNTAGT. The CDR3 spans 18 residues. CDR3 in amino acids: CASSDSASGGANTGELFF. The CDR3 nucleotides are TGTGCCAGCAGTGACTCGGCTAGCGGGGGGGCGAACACCGGGGAGCTGTTTTTT.

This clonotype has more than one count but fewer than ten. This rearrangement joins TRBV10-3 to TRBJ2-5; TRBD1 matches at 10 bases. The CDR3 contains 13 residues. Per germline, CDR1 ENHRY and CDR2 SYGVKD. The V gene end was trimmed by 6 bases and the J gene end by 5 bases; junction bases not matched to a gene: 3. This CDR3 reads CAISRTGGETQYF. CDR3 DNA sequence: TGTGCCATCAGCCGGACAGGGGGGGAGACCCAGTACTTC.

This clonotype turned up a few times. The CDR3 region is CASSLGLRGQETQYF. The CDR3 DNA follows: TGTGCCAGCAGCCTAGGCTTAAGGGGCCAAGAGACCCAGTACTTC. The chain joins TRBV3-1 to TRBJ2-5; a possible D gene is TRBD1 (5 bases). This CDR3 has 15 amino acids. V was trimmed by 4 bases and J by 1 base, leaving 13 bases between them. The germline V gene has CDR1 LGHDT and CDR2 YNNKEL (reference sequence).

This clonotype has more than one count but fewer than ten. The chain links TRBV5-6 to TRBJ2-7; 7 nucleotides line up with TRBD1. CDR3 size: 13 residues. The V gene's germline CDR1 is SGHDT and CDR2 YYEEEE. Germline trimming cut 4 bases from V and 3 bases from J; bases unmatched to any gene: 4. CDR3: CASSEGARYEQYF. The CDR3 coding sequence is TGTGCCAGCAGCGAGGGGGCGCGCTACGAGCAGTACTTC.